This T cell receptor beta chain was captured by sequencing in a study of beta chain features in type 1 diabetes. This CDR3 region has 15 residues. V shed 2 bases and J 4 bases; nucleotides not matched to a gene: 5. Germline CDR1 SGHDT, CDR2 YYEEEE. This clone was seen only a few times. Its antigen remains unidentified. Reverse transcription of all isolated RNA meant that expressed TCRB transcripts were sequenced. Clones were read by immunoSEQ multiplex PCR, and TCRdb kept only the in-frame ones, dropping some. This sample has approximately 380,000 clones, with approximately 15% found just once. Sorted populations were all over 95% pure. Findings and limits, study-wide: Individuals with type 1 diabetes displayed fewer insertions and more deletions at VDJ junctions.

V and J are TRBV5-6 and TRBJ2-1; 8 nucleotides match TRBD2. This sequence originates from a woman under 30 in good health. The specimen was naive CD4+ T cells from blood. The CDR3 loop is CASSFTSGDYNEQFF. CDR3 DNA: TGTGCCAGCAGCTTTACTAGCGGAGATTACAATGAGCAGTTCTTC.